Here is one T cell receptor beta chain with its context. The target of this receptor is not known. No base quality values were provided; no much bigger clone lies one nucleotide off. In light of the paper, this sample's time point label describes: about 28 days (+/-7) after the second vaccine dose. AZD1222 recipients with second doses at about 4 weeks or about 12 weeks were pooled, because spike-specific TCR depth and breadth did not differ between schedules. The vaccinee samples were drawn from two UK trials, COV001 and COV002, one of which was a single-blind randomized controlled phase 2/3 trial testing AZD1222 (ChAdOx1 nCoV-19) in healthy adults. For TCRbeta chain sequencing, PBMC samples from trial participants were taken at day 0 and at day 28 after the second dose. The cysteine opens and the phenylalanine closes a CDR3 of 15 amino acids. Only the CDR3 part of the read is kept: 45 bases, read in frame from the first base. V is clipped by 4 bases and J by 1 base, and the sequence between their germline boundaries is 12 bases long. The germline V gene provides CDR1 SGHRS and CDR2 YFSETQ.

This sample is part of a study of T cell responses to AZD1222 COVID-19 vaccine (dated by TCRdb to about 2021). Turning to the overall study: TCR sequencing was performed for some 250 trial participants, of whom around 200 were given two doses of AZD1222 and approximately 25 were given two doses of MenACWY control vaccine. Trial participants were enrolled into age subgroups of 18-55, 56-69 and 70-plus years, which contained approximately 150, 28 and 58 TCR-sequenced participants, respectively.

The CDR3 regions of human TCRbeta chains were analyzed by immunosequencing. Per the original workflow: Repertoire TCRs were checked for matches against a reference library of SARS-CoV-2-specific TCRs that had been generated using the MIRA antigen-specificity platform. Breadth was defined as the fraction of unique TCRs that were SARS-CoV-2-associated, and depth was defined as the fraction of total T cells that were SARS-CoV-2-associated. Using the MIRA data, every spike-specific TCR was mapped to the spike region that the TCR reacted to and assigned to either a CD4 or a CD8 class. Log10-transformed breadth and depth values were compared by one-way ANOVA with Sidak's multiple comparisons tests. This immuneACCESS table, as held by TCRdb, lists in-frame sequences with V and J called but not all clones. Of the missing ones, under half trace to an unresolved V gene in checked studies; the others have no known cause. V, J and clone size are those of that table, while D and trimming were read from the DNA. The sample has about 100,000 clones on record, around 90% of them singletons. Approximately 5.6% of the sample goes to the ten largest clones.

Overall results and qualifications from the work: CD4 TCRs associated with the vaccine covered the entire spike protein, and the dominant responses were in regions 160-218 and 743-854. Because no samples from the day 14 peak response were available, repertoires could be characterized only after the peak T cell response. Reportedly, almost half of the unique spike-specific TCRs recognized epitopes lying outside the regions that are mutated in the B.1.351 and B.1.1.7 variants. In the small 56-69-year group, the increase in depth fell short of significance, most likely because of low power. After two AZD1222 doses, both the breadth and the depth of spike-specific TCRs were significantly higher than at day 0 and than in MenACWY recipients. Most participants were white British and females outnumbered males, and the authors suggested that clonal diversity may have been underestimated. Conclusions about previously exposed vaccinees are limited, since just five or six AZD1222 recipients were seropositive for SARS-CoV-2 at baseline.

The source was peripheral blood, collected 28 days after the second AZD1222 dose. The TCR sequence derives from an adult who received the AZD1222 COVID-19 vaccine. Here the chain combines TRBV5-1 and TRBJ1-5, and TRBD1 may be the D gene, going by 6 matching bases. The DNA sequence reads TGCGCCAGCAGCCTGACCACAGGGAGCAATCAGCCCCAGCATTTT. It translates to CASSLTTGSNQPQHF.